The entry below describes one T cell receptor beta chain. The antigen remains unidentified. Per germline, CDR1 DFQATT and CDR2 SNEGSKA (reference sequence). V was clipped by 5 bases and J by 3 bases; unmatched bases: 9. The CDR3 is 14 residues long. The sample originates from a study of tumor and adjacent non-tumor tissue in lung cancer. The template was RNA from unsorted bulk tissue. TCRbeta libraries were built with three rounds of nested PCR, modified from ARM-PCR. TCRdb reprocessed the multiplex PCR reads via MiXCR and lists one record per CDR3 protein. There are 70,000 to 80,000 distinct CDR3 sequences in the sample; over 60% occur only once, and 8% to 10% lies in the top ten. Study-wide results and limits: In normal lung, the top 100 clones were significantly more dominant than in tumor.

The specimen sequenced was lung tumor tissue. This sequence was found in a woman between 35 and 50 years old with non-small cell lung cancer. This chain connects TRBV20-1 to TRBJ2-7; TRBD1 agrees at 8 bases. Written as DNA, the CDR3 is TGCAGTGCTGGAATCCCGGGACAGGACTACGAGCAGTACTTC. Translation: CSAGIPGQDYEQYF.